The 5 T cell receptor beta chains listed next were all sequenced from one sample in a study of graft-versus-host responses after intestinal transplantation. Profiled with immunoSEQ multiplex PCR; TCRdb holds only in-frame clones, not every one. The sample lists roughly 120,000 clones, just over 90% occurring once. These TCRs' antigens remain unknown. This specimen consisted of unstimulated CD4+ T cells sorted from spleen or lymph node cells, obtained before intestinal transplant. These receptor sequences come from a human donor who received an intestinal transplant.

This clone came up a few times. The chain carries TRBV6-5 and TRBJ1-2; 11 bases are a match to TRBD1. V shed 6 bases, J shed 6 bases, and the junction held 3 bases outside the gene matches. The CDR3 has 13 residues. The V gene's germline CDR1 is MNHEY and CDR2 SVGAGI. The CDR3 DNA follows: TGTGCCAGCAGCCGGGGACAGGGGGATGGCTACACCTTC. This codes for CASSRGQGDGYTF.

The V gene is TRBV19, the J gene TRBJ2-5; 8 positions match TRBD1. The ends lost 5 bases at V and 5 bases at J; junction bases unmatched: 4. CDR1 and CDR2 (germline): LNHDA, SQIVND (reference sequence). The CDR3 extends over 13 amino acids. The CDR3 loop reads CASSVRGLETQYF. The CDR3 nucleotides are TGTGCCAGTAGTGTCAGGGGGCTGGAGACCCAGTACTTC.

V gene TRBV9 combines with J gene TRBJ1-1; 10 bases match TRBD1. Germline V lookup: CDR1 SGDLS, CDR2 YYNGEE. V was clipped by 4 bases and J by 0 bases; unmatched bases: 15. The length of the CDR3 is 19 residues. CDR3: CASSSPRDRGGGLNTEAFF. CDR3 nucleotide sequence: TGTGCCAGCAGCTCACCGAGGGACAGGGGTGGGGGGTTGAACACTGAAGCTTTCTTT. The variable domain in full, with the rest retrieved from reference TRBV9 and TRBJ1-1, is DSGVTQTPKHLITATGQRVTLRCSPRSGDLSVYWYQQSLDQGLQFLIQYYNGEERAKGNILERFSAQQFPDLHSELNLSSLELGDSALYFCASSSPRDRGGGLNTEAFFGQGTRLTVV.

The V gene is TRBV30, the J gene TRBJ1-1, with D possibly being TRBD1 (5 bases). This CDR3 comprises 11 residues. Trimming removed 2 bases at V and 7 bases at J, with 8 bases between. Germline-derived CDR1 and CDR2 are GTSNPN and SVGIG (reference sequence). CDR3 sequence: CAWSQQVEAFF. The CDR3 coding sequence is TGTGCCTGGAGTCAACAGGTTGAAGCTTTCTTT.

The CDR3 loop is CASKKQGSSYEQYF. DNA for the CDR3: TGTGCCAGCAAGAAACAGGGCAGCTCCTACGAGCAGTACTTC. This chain joins TRBV28 and TRBJ2-7, with D possibly TRBD1 on 6 matching bases. Germline V gene lookup returns CDR1 MDHEN and CDR2 SYDVKM. V lost 7 bases and J 0 bases, leaving 13 bases between the germline ends. There are 14 residues in the CDR3.